These 23 T cell receptor beta chains came from one sample sequenced in a study of regulatory T cells in long-lasting Graves disease. Time point: persistent/refractory GD, antithyroid drugs over 5 years with positive TRAb. The TCR library was made from RNA extracted from PBMCs. For TCR beta, libraries came from iRepertoire HTBI primers and Arm-PCR of CDR3 regions. In TCRdb, the multiplex PCR reads were re-called with MiXCR into one record per CDR3 protein. The sample has 300,000 to 400,000 distinct CDR3 sequences; about 18% are singletons. The sample consisted of peripheral blood mononuclear cells (PBMCs), taken when the disease was refractory, from a patient treated with antithyroid drugs. These receptors originate from a female donor with Graves disease.

This clonotype appeared many times. The J gene is TRBJ2-7, the V gene TRBV6-1; 9 bases map to TRBD1. Germline V CDR1 and CDR2: MNHNS, SASEGT. This CDR3 has 13 amino acids. V lost 6 bases to trimming and J lost 0 bases; unmatched junction nucleotides: 0. This CDR3 is CASRQGASYEQYF. CDR3 sequence (DNA): TGTGCCAGCAGACAGGGGGCCTCCTACGAGCAGTACTTC.

The CDR3 protein is CASSQGQGSSGNTIYF. Written as DNA, the CDR3 is TGTGCCAGCAGCCAGGGACAGGGCTCCTCTGGAAACACCATATATTTT. The gene calls are TRBV5-4 and TRBJ1-3; 9 bases are shared with TRBD1. CDR3 length: 16 amino acids. The junction had 5 bases not matched to a gene; V was cut back by 4 bases and J by 0 bases. Germline V gene lookup returns CDR1 SGHNT and CDR2 YYREEE (reference sequence).

This clonotype showed up many times. This chain uses TRBV6-5 with TRBJ2-5, with TRBD2 matching over 14 bases. CDR1 and CDR2 from the germline V gene are MNHEY and SVGAGI. V lost 4 bases to trimming and J lost 9 bases; unmatched junction nucleotides: 10. This CDR3 has 16 amino acids. The CDR3 bases are TGTGCCAGCAGTTTAATAGGGACTAGCGGGAGCAGGGCCCAGTACTTC. Translation: CASSLIGTSGSRAQYF.

This clonotype came up a few times. V usage is TRBV19 and J usage is TRBJ2-6, with TRBD1 matching 8 bases. J lost 4 bases, V lost 10 bases, and 6 bases had no gene match. From germline, CDR1 is LNHDA and CDR2 SQIVND (reference sequence). The CDR3 runs 14 residues. CDR3 protein: CATTTGEGANVLTF. The CDR3 nucleotides are TGTGCCACAACGACAGGGGAGGGGGCCAACGTCCTGACTTTC.

This clonotype was counted many times. V and J are TRBV27 and TRBJ1-2, with D possibly matching TRBD1 (6 bases). This CDR3 has 13 residues. Germline CDR1 is MNHEY and CDR2 is SMNVEV (reference sequence). V was shortened by 5 bases and J by 3 bases, with 10 bases between the two germline ends. This CDR3 is CASSPGEYYGYTF. The CDR3 DNA follows: TGTGCCAGCAGTCCAGGGGAGTACTATGGCTACACCTTC.

With respect to this clonotype: Since a far larger clone is one base different, this is likely a read error. This CDR3 fails to terminate in the conserved phenylalanine or tryptophan, so it likely reflects a read error. The chain carries TRBV7-2 and TRBJ2-5; no reliable D call. The V end was cut by 6 bases, the J end by 5 bases, with 19 bases between. The CDR3 is 15 residues long. CDR1 and CDR2 from the germline V gene are SGHTA and FQGNSA. CDR3 bases: TGTGCCAGCAGACCATTAGTATCCCGGTTGGAGACCCAGTACTCC. Translating gives CASRPLVSRLETQYS.

This chain links TRBV19 with TRBJ2-6; either TRBD1 or TRBD2 may supply D (5 bases each). Germline CDR1 and CDR2: LNHDA and SQIVND (reference sequence). This CDR3 is 16 amino acids long. The V end lost 1 base, the J end lost 4 bases, and 11 bases lay between the germline ends. CDR3 protein: CASSIGQRMGANVLTF. CDR3 nucleotides: TGTGCCAGTAGTATAGGACAGCGGATGGGGGCCAACGTCCTGACTTTC.

This chain joins TRBV2 and TRBJ2-1; no reliable D call. Germline loops: CDR1 SNHLY, CDR2 FYNNEI. The CDR3 is 15 amino acids. The V and J ends lost 2 bases and 2 bases respectively, with 10 bases between them. The CDR3 DNA reads TGTGCCAGCAGTGAAAGGGAAATTACCTACAATGAGCAGTTCTTC. It yields the protein CASSEREITYNEQFF. The full variable domain, its missing parts supplied by reference TRBV2 and TRBJ2-1, is EPEVTQTPSHQVTQMGQEVILRCVPISNHLYFYWYRQILGQKVEFLVSFYNNEISEKSEIFDDQFSVERPDGSNFTLKIRSTKLEDSAMYFCASSEREITYNEQFFGPGTRLTVL.

This clonotype was seen at least ten times. This chain connects TRBV14 to TRBJ2-5; D may correspond to TRBD1 or TRBD2 (5 bases each). The CDR3 loop spans 15 amino acids. In germline, CDR1 is SGHDN, CDR2 FVKESK. Trimming took off 1 base at V and 4 bases at J, with 13 bases between the two ends. CDR3 coding DNA: TGTGCCAGCAGCCAAGGCAGGGTGGGACGAGAGACCCAGTACTTC. It encodes CASSQGRVGRETQYF.

This clonotype was seen ten or more times. This chain connects TRBV28 to TRBJ2-7; 11 bases are a match to TRBD2. Germline V CDR1 and CDR2: MDHEN, SYDVKM. The CDR3 extends over 15 amino acids. V shed 7 bases, J shed 2 bases, and the junction held 7 bases outside the gene matches. The CDR3, as DNA: TGTGCCAGCAACCCGGGACTAGCGGATACCTACGAGCAGTACTTC. This gives the protein CASNPGLADTYEQYF.

In the case of this clonotype: It is likely a read error, because the conserved phenylalanine at the end of the CDR3 is missing. The limits of the CDR3 on the DNA are not certain, so only TCRdb's listed CDR3 is given. The chain couples TRBV7-2 to TRBJ2-7; the tabulated D call, TRBD1, remains unverified against the DNA. From its first to its last residue, the CDR3 has 8 amino acids. Germline values: CDR1 SGHTA, CDR2 FQGNSA. CDR3 region: CASSSGGI.

V usage is TRBV12-3 or TRBV12-4 and J usage is TRBJ2-4, with D tentatively TRBD1 (5 bases). The CDR3 sequence is 14 residues long. V dropped 4 bases and J dropped 11 bases, with 18 bases sitting between them. CDR3 loop: CASSSPLWGPLQYF. In nucleotides, the CDR3 is TGTGCCAGCAGTTCCCCACTATGGGGCCCCCTTCAGTACTTC.

This clonotype has a count of ten or more. V and J are TRBV2 and TRBJ1-5; no clear D. The germline V gene encodes CDR1 SNHLY and CDR2 FYNNEI. This CDR3 is 14 amino acids long. V was cut by 3 bases and J by 0 bases, with 6 bases left in between. This chain's CDR3 is CASSEGISNQPQHF. The CDR3 region has the DNA TGTGCCAGCAGTGAGGGAATTAGCAATCAGCCCCAGCATTTT.

This clonotype was counted many times. The chain couples TRBV28 to TRBJ2-3; TRBD2 matches at 8 bases. J gave up 3 bases and V 4 bases, and 6 bases lay outside the gene matches. Germline V CDR1 and CDR2: MDHEN, SYDVKM. The CDR3 contains 15 residues. This CDR3 is CASSSPTSETDTQYF. The CDR3 DNA reads as TGTGCCAGCAGTTCACCGACTAGCGAAACAGATACGCAGTATTTT.

This clonotype has a count of ten or more. This sequence joins TRBV25-1 and TRBJ1-2; 7 bases agree with TRBD1. The CDR3 consists of 13 residues. Germline V CDR1 and CDR2: MGHDK, SYGVNS. V lost 6 bases and J lost 5; bases outside the gene matches: 6. The CDR3 loop is CASSHYRGYGYTF. In nucleotides, the CDR3 is TGTGCCAGCAGCCATTACAGGGGTTATGGCTACACCTTC.

V and J are TRBV3-1 and TRBJ1-2, with TRBD1 identical over 10 bases. In germline, CDR1 is LGHDT, CDR2 YNNKEL (reference sequence). V gave up 11 bases and J gave up 8 bases; unmatched junction bases: 11. The length of the CDR3 is 13 residues. The CDR3 DNA reads TGTGCCGGTAGCCCCCGGGACAGGGGAGGCTACACCTTC. It translates to CAGSPRDRGGYTF.

Note on this clonotype: The junction departs from the called germline gene at one end, perhaps through a read error. The chain recombines TRBV12-3 or TRBV12-4 with TRBJ1-2, with a weak D call TRBD1 (5 bases). The CDR3 is made up of 17 amino acids. The chain's CDR3 is CATSLVFGTDYNYGYTF. The CDR3 region has the DNA TGTGCCACCAGTTTAGTATTTGGGACCGACTATAACTATGGCTACACCTTC.

The chain uses TRBV4-3 and TRBJ1-2; D is perhaps TRBD1 (5 bases). Trimming removed 1 base from V and 6 bases from J, with 12 bases in between. CDR1 is LGHNA, CDR2 YSLEER, per germline. This CDR3 has 14 residues. DNA of the CDR3: TGCGCCAGCAGCCAAGCGGCAGGGACCCATGGCTACACCTTC. This gives the protein CASSQAAGTHGYTF.

This clonotype has ten or more counts. The V call is TRBV6-1, the J call TRBJ2-7; 8 nucleotides match TRBD2. The CDR3 is made up of 12 amino acids. Unmatched junction bases numbered 4, after V lost 8 bases and J lost 4 bases. The germline V gene encodes CDR1 MNHNS and CDR2 SASEGT. The CDR3 DNA reads TGTGCCAGCGGGACTAGTGTTTACGAGCAGTACTTC. Its translation is CASGTSVYEQYF.

This clonotype has more than one count but fewer than ten. CDR3 in amino acids: CASSPSQGAGSNQPQHF. The CDR3 DNA is TGTGCCAGCTCACCATCACAGGGGGCTGGTAGCAATCAGCCCCAGCATTTT. This chain uses TRBV18 with TRBJ1-5; 9 bases line up with TRBD1. V shed 2 bases and J 0 bases; nucleotides not matched to a gene: 5. CDR3 size: 17 residues. In germline, CDR1 is KGHSH, CDR2 LQKENI.

This clonotype came up a few times. The rearrangement links TRBV6-1 to TRBJ2-7, with 7 positions matching TRBD2. From germline, CDR1 is MNHNS and CDR2 SASEGT. The CDR3 spans 15 residues. CDR3 nucleotides: TGTGCTACGGGGTCGGGAGGCCCAAACAGCTACGAGCAGTACTTC. It yields the protein CATGSGGPNSYEQYF.

V is TRBV29-1 and J is TRBJ1-2, with a weak D call TRBD1 (6 bases). Germline values: CDR1 SQVTM, CDR2 ANQGSEA. CDR3 length: 12 amino acids. V lost 7 bases to trimming and J lost 7 bases, with 16 bases between them. The CDR3 DNA is TGCAGCGGGGGGACAAGTGTTATTGGCTACACCTTC. It codes for CSGGTSVIGYTF.

In its sample, this clonotype was seen many times. V is TRBV3-1 and J is TRBJ2-2, with TRBD1 matching over 8 bases. V was pared by 4 bases and J by 5 bases, with 6 bases of the junction left unmatched. The CDR3 totals 15 residues. In germline, CDR1 is LGHDT, CDR2 YNNKEL (reference sequence). This chain's CDR3 is CASSPTGAETGELFF. The CDR3 nucleotides read TGTGCCAGCAGCCCGACAGGGGCAGAGACCGGGGAGCTGTTTTTT. Full variable domain (outside the CDR3, taken from reference TRBV3-1 and TRBJ2-2): DTAVSQTPKYLVTQMGNDKSIKCEQNLGHDTMYWYKQDSKKFLKIMFSYNNKELIINETVPNRFSPKSPDKAHLNLHINSLELGDSAVYFCASSPTGAETGELFFGEGSRLTVL.